This T cell receptor (beta chain) was documented in a study of regulatory T cells in long-lasting Graves disease. There was RNA extracted from PBMCs, and the TCR library was made from it. The CDR3 has 11 amino acids. V lost 6 bases to trimming and J lost 10 bases; unmatched junction nucleotides: 4. CDR1 ENHRY and CDR2 SYGVKD come from the germline V gene. MiXCR was run by TCRdb on the reads, yielding one entry per CDR3 protein. The sample yields over a thousand distinct CDR3 sequences, roughly nine tenths seen once. This specimen consisted of peripheral blood mononuclear cells (PBMCs), obtained with antithyroid drug treatment, in newly diagnosed or persistent Graves disease (not recorded which). The clonotype comes from a woman in her 30s with Graves disease. This chain connects TRBV10-3 to TRBJ2-3; the match to TRBD2 covers 7 bases. As DNA, the CDR3 is TGTGCCATCAGAGGACTAGTTGCGCAGTATTTT. Translation: CAIRGLVAQYF.